These 5 T cell receptor beta chains were all obtained from the same sample, sequenced in a study of control samples from healthy donors and cancer patients. The protocol was immunoSEQ multiplex PCR, while the TCRdb copy is restricted to in-frame clones and leaves out a portion. The sample records approximately 60,000 clones, roughly nine tenths being singletons. Material for sequencing was PBMCs. These receptors came from a woman in her fifties or sixties with colorectal cancer.

The chain has TRBV12-3 or TRBV12-4 and TRBJ2-1; D possibly corresponds to TRBD1 (6 bases). With 8 bases removed from V and 3 bases from J, the gap between germline ends came to 11 bases. The CDR3 is 13 residues long. This CDR3 is CASGTNDYNEQFF. In DNA form, the CDR3 reads TGTGCCAGCGGGACAAACGACTACAATGAGCAGTTCTTC.

This clone was recorded only once. The genes are TRBV27 and TRBJ1-5; 7 positions agree with TRBD1. Germline loops: CDR1 MNHEY, CDR2 SMNVEV (reference sequence). Trimming at V came to 6 bases and at J to 6 bases, leaving 5 bases not matched to a gene. This CDR3 has 13 amino acids. CDR3 loop: CASRPGGGQPQHF. The CDR3 bases are TGTGCCAGCAGGCCAGGGGGAGGTCAGCCCCAGCATTTT.

This chain uses TRBV5-1 with TRBJ2-1, with 9 positions matching TRBD1. Unmatched junction bases numbered 14, after V lost 5 bases and J lost 8 bases. Germline V gene sequence: CDR1 SGHRS, CDR2 YFSETQ. The CDR3 extends over 16 amino acids. CDR3 DNA sequence: TGCGCCAGCAGTTGGGATCCGGGACAGGGAGTCGATGAGCAGTTCTTC. This translates into CASSWDPGQGVDEQFF.

The chain couples TRBV6-5 to TRBJ2-7; D uncertain. V lost 2 bases and J 9 bases, leaving 8 bases between the germline ends. The germline V gene encodes CDR1 MNHEY and CDR2 SVGAGI. CDR3 length: 11 residues. The CDR3 is CASSYGRRQYF. The DNA for the CDR3 is TGTGCCAGCAGTTACGGCCGACGGCAGTACTTC.

This sequence joins TRBV9 and TRBJ1-5; D call uncertain. The CDR3 consists of 13 residues. Germline CDR1 SGDLS, CDR2 YYNGEE. Trimming left V 3 bases short and J 7 bases short, with 11 bases between. CDR3 nucleotide sequence: TGTGCCAGCAGCGGCGGTGTTCGGCAGCCCCAGCATTTT. This encodes CASSGGVRQPQHF.